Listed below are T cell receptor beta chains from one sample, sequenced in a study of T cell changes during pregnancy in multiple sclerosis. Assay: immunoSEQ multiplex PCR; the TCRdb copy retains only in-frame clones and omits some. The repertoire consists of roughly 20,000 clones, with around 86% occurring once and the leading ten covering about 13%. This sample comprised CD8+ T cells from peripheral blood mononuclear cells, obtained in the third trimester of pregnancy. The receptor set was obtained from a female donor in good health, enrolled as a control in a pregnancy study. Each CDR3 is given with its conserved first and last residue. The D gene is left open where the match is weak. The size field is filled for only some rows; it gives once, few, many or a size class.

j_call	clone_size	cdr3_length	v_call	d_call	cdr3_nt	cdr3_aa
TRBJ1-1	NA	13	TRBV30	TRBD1	TGTGCCTGGAGTCCCCGGACAGGGGGCGAAGCTTTCTTT	CAWSPRTGGEAFF
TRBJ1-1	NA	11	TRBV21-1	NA	TGTGCCTACACAATTCGCACTGAAGCTTTCTTT	CAYTIRTEAFF
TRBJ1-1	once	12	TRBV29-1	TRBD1	TGCAGCGTAGTGACAGGGGGGACTGAAGCTTTCTTT	CSVVTGGTEAFF
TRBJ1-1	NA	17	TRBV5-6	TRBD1	TGTGCCAGCAGCTTGGTAGGACAGGGGGTAAAGGGCACTGAAGCTTTCTTT	CASSLVGQGVKGTEAFF
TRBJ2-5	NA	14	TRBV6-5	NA	TGTGCCAGCAGTTACGAGGAGGGGAAACAGACCCAGTACTTC	CASSYEEGKQTQYF
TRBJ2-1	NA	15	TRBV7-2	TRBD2	TGTGCCAGCAGCTTAGGAGCGGGGGTCAACAATGAGCAGTTCTTC	CASSLGAGVNNEQFF
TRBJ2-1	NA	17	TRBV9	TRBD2	TGTGCCAGCAGCGTGGACTTGAGCGGGGGGATTAAAAATGAGCAGTTCTTC	CASSVDLSGGIKNEQFF
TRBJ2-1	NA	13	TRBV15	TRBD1	TGTGCCACCCAAGGACAGGGAAGAAATGAGCAGTTCTTC	CATQGQGRNEQFF
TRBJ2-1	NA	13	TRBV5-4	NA	TGTGCCAGCAGTCTTTCTAGGGGAAATGAGCAGTTCTTC	CASSLSRGNEQFF
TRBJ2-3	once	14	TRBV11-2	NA	TGTGCCAGCAGCTTAGCCGGGGTCACAGATACGCAGTATTTT	CASSLAGVTDTQYF
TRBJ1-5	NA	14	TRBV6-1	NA	TGTGCCAGCAGTGAATGGGCAGTCAATCAGCCCCAGCATTTT	CASSEWAVNQPQHF
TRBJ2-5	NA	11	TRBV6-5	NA	TGTGCCAGCAGTTACGGCCGAACCCAGTACTTC	CASSYGRTQYF
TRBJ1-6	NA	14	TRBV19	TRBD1	TGTGCCAGTAGGAGCGACAGGGATAATTCACCCCTCCACTTT	CASRSDRDNSPLHF
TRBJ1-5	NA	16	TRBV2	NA	TGTGCCAGCAGTGAATGGGCAGATTATAGCAATCAGCCCCAGCATTTT	CASSEWADYSNQPQHF
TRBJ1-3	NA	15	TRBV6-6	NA	TGTGCCAGCAGTTACTTCCAGGCTGCTGGAAACACCATATATTTT	CASSYFQAAGNTIYF
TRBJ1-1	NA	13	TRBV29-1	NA	TGCAGCCCCCATGGACTCCTGAACACTGAAGCTTTCTTT	CSPHGLLNTEAFF
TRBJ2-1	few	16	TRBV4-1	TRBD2	TGCGCCAGCAGCCAAGATTGGCCTAGCGGATACAATGAGCAGTTCTTC	CASSQDWPSGYNEQFF
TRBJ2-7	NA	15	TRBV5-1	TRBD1	TGCGCCAGCAGCACGAACCGGGACAGGGTGAGCGAGCAGTACTTC	CASSTNRDRVSEQYF
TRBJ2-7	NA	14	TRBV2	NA	TGTGCCAGTGACCCGGGAGATACGTCCTACGAGCAGTACTTC	CASDPGDTSYEQYF
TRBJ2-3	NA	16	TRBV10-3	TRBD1	TGTGCCATCACCTTGGACAGGGGGAAAGATACAGATACGCAGTATTTT	CAITLDRGKDTDTQYF
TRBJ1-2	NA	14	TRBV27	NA	TGTGCCAGCAGTCTCAGGGGTCGTGACTATGGCTACACCTTC	CASSLRGRDYGYTF
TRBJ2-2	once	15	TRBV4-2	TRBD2	TGTGCCAGCAGCATCGGGACTAGTTTTTCCGGGGAGCTGTTTTTT	CASSIGTSFSGELFF
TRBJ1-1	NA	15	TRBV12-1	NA	TGTGCCAGCAGCCCTCGACAGGTAGCGAACACTGAAGCTTTCTTT	CASSPRQVANTEAFF
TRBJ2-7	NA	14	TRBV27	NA	TGTGCCAGCGGCCCGAGGACAGGAGGGGTGGAGCAGTACTTC	CASGPRTGGVEQYF
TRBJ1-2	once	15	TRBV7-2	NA	TGTGCCAGCAGCGCAGGGGTCTGGGCTAACTATGGCTACACCTTC	CASSAGVWANYGYTF
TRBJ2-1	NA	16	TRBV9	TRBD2	TGTGCCAGCAGCGCCCTCTCGGGGGGCTCCTACAATGAGCAGTTCTTC	CASSALSGGSYNEQFF
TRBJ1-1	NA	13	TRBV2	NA	TGTGCCAGCATCAGGGAGGGATACACTGAAGCTTTCTTT	CASIREGYTEAFF
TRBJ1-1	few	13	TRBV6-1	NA	TGTGCCGGAGGGACGGATATGAACACTGAAGCTTTCTTT	CAGGTDMNTEAFF
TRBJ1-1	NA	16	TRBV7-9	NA	TGTGCCAGCAGCCCCCCTCCGGGACACCTGAACACTGAAGCTTTCTTT	CASSPPPGHLNTEAFF
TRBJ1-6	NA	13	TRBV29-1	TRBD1	TGCAGCGGGGGACAGGACCCAAATTCACCCCTCCACTTT	CSGGQDPNSPLHF
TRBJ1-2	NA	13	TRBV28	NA	TGTGCCAGCAGTTTAGGGCAGGGGTATGGCTACACCTTC	CASSLGQGYGYTF
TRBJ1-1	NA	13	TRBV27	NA	TGTGCCAGCAGTTGGTCGGGTCGCACTGAAGCTTTCTTT	CASSWSGRTEAFF
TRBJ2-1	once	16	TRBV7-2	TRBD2	TGTGCCAGCAGCTTATATCTGGGAGGGCCTACCCATGAGCAGTTCTTC	CASSLYLGGPTHEQFF
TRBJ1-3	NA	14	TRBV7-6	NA	TGTGCCAGCAGCCACAGCGGATCTGGAAACACCATATATTTT	CASSHSGSGNTIYF
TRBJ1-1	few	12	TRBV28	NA	TGTGCCAGCAGTTTATTAAACACTGAAGCTTTCTTT	CASSLLNTEAFF
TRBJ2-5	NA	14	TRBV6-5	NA	TGTGCCAGCAACCGAGAGGGAGCCTCTGAGACCCAGTACTTC	CASNREGASETQYF
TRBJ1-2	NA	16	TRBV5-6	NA	TGTGCCAGCAGCCCCGGGGGGGTCAACCCGGGCTATGGCTACACCTTC	CASSPGGVNPGYGYTF
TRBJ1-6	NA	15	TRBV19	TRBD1	TGTGCCAGTAGTATAGCTGGCAGGGGGAACTCACCCCTCCACTTT	CASSIAGRGNSPLHF
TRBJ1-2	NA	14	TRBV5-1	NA	TGCGCCAGCAGCTTGGGGGTCCGGGGGGATGGCTACACCTTC	CASSLGVRGDGYTF
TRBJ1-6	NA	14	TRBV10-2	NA	TGCGCCAGCCTAGACAGGTCCTATAATTCACCCCTCCACTTT	CASLDRSYNSPLHF
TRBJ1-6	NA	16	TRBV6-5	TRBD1	TGTGCCAGCAGTTACTGGACAGGGGTTAGTAATTCACCCCTCCACTTT	CASSYWTGVSNSPLHF
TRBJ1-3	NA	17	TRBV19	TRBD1	TGTGCCAGTAGGACAGTCCTACAGGGGAAGGGACGAAACACCATATATTTT	CASRTVLQGKGRNTIYF
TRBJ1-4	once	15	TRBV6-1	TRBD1	TGTGCCAGCAGCGAGTACAGGGGTGAGGGGGAAAAACTGTTTTTT	CASSEYRGEGEKLFF
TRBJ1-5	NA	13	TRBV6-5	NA	TGTGCCAGCAGTTGGAGTAGCAATCAGCCCCAGCATTTT	CASSWSSNQPQHF
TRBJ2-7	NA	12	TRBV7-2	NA	TGTGCCAGCAGCTTAGTACTGAACGAGCAGTACTTC	CASSLVLNEQYF
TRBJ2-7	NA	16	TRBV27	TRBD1	TGTGCCAGCAGTGATGGGACAGGGAGCTTTTTCTACGAGCAGTACTTC	CASSDGTGSFFYEQYF
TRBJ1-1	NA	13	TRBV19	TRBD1	TGTGCCAGTAGTATCGACAGGGAAACTGAAGCTTTCTTT	CASSIDRETEAFF
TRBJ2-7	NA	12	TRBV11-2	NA	TGTGCCAGCAGTACGGGAACCTACGAGCAGTACTTC	CASSTGTYEQYF
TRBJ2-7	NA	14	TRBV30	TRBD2	TGTGCCTGGAGTCTACTAGCGGGAGGCCCCGAGCAGTACTTC	CAWSLLAGGPEQYF
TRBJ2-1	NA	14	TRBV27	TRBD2	TGTGCCAGCAGGGTAGCGGGAGGGCGAAATGAGCAGTTCTTC	CASRVAGGRNEQFF
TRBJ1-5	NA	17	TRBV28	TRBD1	TGTGCCAGCAGGTCTAATTCCCGGGACAGCTCTAATCAGCCCCAGCATTTT	CASRSNSRDSSNQPQHF
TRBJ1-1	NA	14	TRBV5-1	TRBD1	TGCGCCAGCAGCCCCCGGGACAGCCTAACTGAAGCTTTCTTT	CASSPRDSLTEAFF
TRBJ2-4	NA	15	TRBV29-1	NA	TGCAGCGTCGGGGGTGTGACAGCAGCCAAAAACATTCAGTACTTC	CSVGGVTAAKNIQYF
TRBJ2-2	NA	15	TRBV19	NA	TGTGCCAGTAGTATCGGAGGGATTAACACCGGGGAGCTGTTTTTT	CASSIGGINTGELFF
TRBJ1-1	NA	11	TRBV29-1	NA	TGCAGCGTTGTTGAGGTTAGGGGTGCTTTCTTT	CSVVEVRGAFF
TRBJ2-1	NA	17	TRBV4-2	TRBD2	TGTGCCAGCAGCCAAGAGGGGAGGGTAAGAAGTATGTCGGAGCAGTTCTTC	CASSQEGRVRSMSEQFF